This T cell receptor (beta chain) was identified during a study of shared clonotypes between healthy human individuals (dated by TCRdb to about 2020). Some background on the complete study: The cohort included three men and a couple of women between 18 and 49 years of age. For each donor, CD4 naive and CD4 memory were each given three plates, CD8 naive was given two plates, and CD8 memory was given one plate. Blood TCR repertoires of about 5 healthy adults were deeply sequenced to estimate repertoire size and the extent of clonotype sharing between individuals. To increase sequencing depth and limit assay-specific biases, different laboratories used diverse techniques to prepare libraries and sequence TCR repertoires. Per donor, leukapheresis produced somewhere between about 0.9 and 9.5 billion PBMCs. Results the study describes overall, beyond this receptor: Approximately 5% of naive CD4, around 3.6% of naive CD8, approximately 2.2% of memory CD4, and 0.35% to 0.4% of memory CD8 clonotypes were shared across a handful of donors. The genetic and exposure-history diversity represented was limited by the small number of donors. Incomplete sequencing was indicated by rarefaction of sorted-subset datasets, despite the large sequencing depth. Sampling was limited to blood, and TCR repertoires in tissue likely differ from TCR repertoires in blood. Higher generation probabilities were observed for clonotypes shared by all four sorted-subset donors than for non-shared clonotypes. Larger estimated clonotype richness was generally found for naive subsets than for memory subsets. Pairwise subsampling indicated that sequencing depth was expected to affect the degree of clonotype sharing among donors.

CD8 naive samples were obtained by positive selection for CCR7 among CD45RO-negative cells, yielding a CD45RA+CCR7+ population from which TemRA cells were excluded. The donors were healthy, HIV-negative adults who had no recently reported acute infections or vaccinations. Every donor was a Caucasian adult residing in Nashville, Tennessee, USA. Blood was collected by leukapheresis, and PBMCs were isolated by Ficoll-Histopaque density gradient centrifugation and then cryopreserved in liquid nitrogen vapor phase. Analytical flow cytometry was used to check the purity and quantity of every magnetically sorted T cell population. Genomic DNA was isolated from each sorted fraction and quantified by UV absorbance on a Nanodrop 2000c. From the germline V gene (reference sequence), CDR1 is SEHNR and CDR2 is FQNEAQ. The CDR3 runs 13 amino acids, cysteine and phenylalanine included. Just the 39-base CDR3 DNA is kept, in frame starting at base 1. V is trimmed back by 5 bases and J by 5 bases, and the junction contains 4 bases that no gene match accounts for.

Remarks on this clone: The target of this receptor is not known. The sample holds no much larger clone one base away, and base qualities are not on file.

Using the deep immunoSEQ assay, multiplex PCR amplified TCR CDR3 regions from genomic DNA. Extracted genomic DNA from each cell subset was spread evenly across all wells of several immunoSEQ 96-well plates, with each plate serving as a replicate. For sorted subsets, 150 to 200 ng genomic DNA, equal to 30,000 or so T cell genomes, was loaded into each replicate PCR. Purified libraries were quantified with a Qubit 3.0 fluorometer, sized on a Bioanalyzer 2100, and re-quantified with the KAPA Library Quantification kit. Each immunoSEQ 96-well plate was sequenced on its own single-read 150-cycle Illumina NextSeq 550 flow cell. As for how the authors treated the data: Because the immunoSEQ output held only junctional sequences and lacked quality scores, the filtering could not match the filtering applied to full-length reads. Sequences were annotated with PyIR, a Python wrapper for IgBLAST v1.9, and V/J genes and CDR3 were assigned using IMGT germline references. Any read was removed if the V/J assignment was weak (E-value above 1e-6), the CDR3 was missing, or the read contained stop codons, out-of-frame junctions, or ambiguous translated residues. A V3J clonotype was defined by an identical inferred V gene, J gene, and CDR3 amino acid sequence. To compute the percentage overlap between repertoires, the number of shared unique clonotypes was divided by the size of the smaller repertoire. Three approaches were used to assess repertoire richness: RTK rarefaction, the Chao1 estimator, and Recon v2.1 estimates of unobserved clonotypes. Generation probabilities for all TCRbeta clonotypes obtained by the gDNA method from a handful of donors were computed using OLGA. TCRdb took this table from immuneACCESS and kept in-frame rearrangements with V and J called. Such tables lack part of the clones; where checked against another copy, unresolved V genes explain under half of the gap, and the rest is unexplained. D and trimming were read from the DNA, whereas the V and J calls and clone size are those reported in that table. The sample records some 2.1 million clones, around 96% of which are singletons. The ten largest clones add up to 0.85% to 1.2% of the sample.

The sequenced material came from naive CD8+ T cells sorted from blood. The cell subset or site label corresponds to: CD45RA+CCR7+. The receptor was derived from a man aged 18 to 29 in good health. The rearrangement joined TRBV7-9 to TRBJ2-7, with 9 bases aligning to TRBD1. The DNA sequence is as follows: TGTGCCAGCAGCGGACAGGGGATCCACGAGCAGTACTTC. This encodes CASSGQGIHEQYF.